Sequencing of this TCR beta chain was carried out in a study of T cells in Graves' hyperthyroidism and ophthalmopathy. This clonotype was counted a few times. Regions amplified from RNA transcripts were the TCR beta CDR3 regions. RT-PCR in the first round (using the HTBI primer set) targeted the TCR CDR3. TCRdb used MiXCR to reprocess the multiplex PCR reads, holding one entry per CDR3 protein. The table records 470,000 or so distinct CDR3 sequences, around 20% of them present only once. The CDR3 is made up of 15 amino acids. Trimming cost V 0 bases and J 1 base, with 10 bases left between them. The germline gives CDR1 SGHRS, CDR2 YFSETQ.

Material for sequencing was blood. This TCR was recovered from a man aged 18 to 30 with Graves' hyperthyroidism. The chain joins TRBV5-1 to TRBJ1-1, with unresolved D. The CDR3 DNA reads TGCGCCAGCAGCTTGGAGGCTTTCGCGAACACTGAAGCTTTCTTT. Translation: CASSLEAFANTEAFF.